A single sample gave rise to the 5 T cell receptor beta chains below, sequenced in a study of T cells in Graves' hyperthyroidism and ophthalmopathy. Using RNA transcripts as the source, TCR beta CDR3 regions were amplified. In the first-round RT-PCR of the TCR CDR3, the HTBI primer set was used. TCRdb reanalysed the multiplex PCR reads using MiXCR and keeps one entry per CDR3 protein. The data contain some 200,000 distinct CDR3 sequences, roughly 18% of them singletons. Source material: blood. The receptors stem from a man between 45 and 60 years old with Graves' hyperthyroidism.

This clonotype was counted many times. The chain couples TRBV20-1 to TRBJ2-7; 7 nucleotides line up with TRBD1. J gave up 3 bases and V 5 bases, and 4 bases lay outside the gene matches. This CDR3 comprises 12 residues. CDR1 DFQATT and CDR2 SNEGSKA come from the germline V gene (reference sequence). The CDR3 loop is CSASGQYYEQYF. CDR3 bases: TGCAGTGCTTCGGGACAGTACTACGAGCAGTACTTC.

This clonotype turned up a few times. The rearrangement joins TRBV27 to TRBJ2-5, with D possibly being TRBD2 (5 bases). Looked up from germline, CDR1 is MNHEY and CDR2 is SMNVEV (reference sequence). Deletions cut 4 bases from V and 5 bases from J, with 11 bases between. The length of the CDR3 is 13 residues. The CDR3 sequence: CASSSEDRETQYF. CDR3 in DNA: TGTGCCAGCAGTTCGGAGGATCGGGAGACCCAGTACTTC.

At least ten counts were recorded for this clonotype. The DNA for the CDR3 is TGCAGTGCTAGGCCTAGCGGGAGGCCCACGATCTCCTACGAGCAGTACTTC. The encoded protein is CSARPSGRPTISYEQYF. The chain couples TRBV20-1 to TRBJ2-7, with 11 bases lining up with TRBD2. The CDR3 loop spans 17 amino acids. Germline CDR1 is DFQATT and CDR2 is SNEGSKA (reference sequence). The J segment lost 0 bases and the V segment lost 3 bases, leaving 10 bases of the junction unmatched.

In its sample, this clonotype was seen many times. The rearrangement links TRBV20-1 to TRBJ2-1; D may be TRBD2 (6 bases). Germline CDR1 is DFQATT and CDR2 is SNEGSKA (reference sequence). The CDR3 has 16 residues. The V end lost 6 bases, the J end lost 0 bases, and 18 bases lay between the germline ends. The CDR3 DNA follows: TGCAGTGCCCTGACCCGGAGCGGGCCCTCCTACAATGAGCAGTTCTTC. This gives the protein CSALTRSGPSYNEQFF.

The chain joins TRBV10-3 to TRBJ1-2; the D gene is possibly TRBD1 (5 bases). Germline V gives CDR1 ENHRY, CDR2 SYGVKD. Trimming removed 10 bases at V and 8 bases at J, with 17 bases between. The CDR3 contains 12 residues. The CDR3 region has the DNA TGTGCCACCACGTTGGGGGAGGAGGGCTACACCTTC. Protein: CATTLGEEGYTF.